The 11 T cell receptor beta chains reported below all come from one sample, sequenced in a study of early T cells in non-severe SARS-CoV-2 infection. Using its own MiXCR run on the 5' RACE reads, TCRdb lists one record per CDR3 protein. The sample has tens of thousands of distinct CDR3 sequences, approximately 9.3% seen once. The sequenced sample was whole blood. These receptors all stem from an adult who was a healthcare worker with PCR-confirmed SARS-CoV-2 infection or an uninfected control (not recorded which).

This clonotype came up many times. The chain is built from TRBV5-8 and TRBJ2-5, with D unresolved. V was trimmed by 0 bases and J by 2 bases, leaving 11 bases between them. This CDR3 spans 15 amino acids. Germline V gene data show CDR1 as SGHTS and CDR2 as YDEGEE. The DNA of the CDR3 is TGTGCCAGCAGCTTGGGCGCAGACCTACAAGAGACCCAGTACTTC. Its protein product is CASSLGADLQETQYF.

This clonotype was observed many times. The CDR3 region has the DNA TGTGCCAGCAGTGAACGCCTAGCGACCGAGCAGTACTTC. Translation: CASSERLATEQYF. The chain joins TRBV2 to TRBJ2-7, with D perhaps TRBD2 (6 bases). In germline, CDR1 is SNHLY, CDR2 FYNNEI. Trimming shortened V by 2 bases and J by 6 bases, and 11 bases separated the two germline ends. The CDR3 extends over 13 amino acids.

This clonotype was seen many times. The chain recombines TRBV14 with TRBJ2-2, with 12 bases matching TRBD2. Trimming cost V 4 bases and J 0 bases; bases outside gene matches: 3. Per germline, CDR1 SGHDN and CDR2 FVKESK. The CDR3 spans 17 residues. In DNA form, the CDR3 reads TGTGCCAGCAGCCCGGGACTAGCGGGCTCGAACACCGGGGAGCTGTTTTTT. Translating it yields CASSPGLAGSNTGELFF.

The chain couples TRBV18 to TRBJ2-2; 7 positions match TRBD2. After removal of 6 bases from V and 1 base from J, the junction contained 8 bases not matched to a gene. Per the germline V gene, CDR1 is KGHSH and CDR2 is LQKENI. This CDR3 is built from 16 residues. In DNA, the CDR3 is TGTGCCAGCTCCCTAACTAGCGTTGGGAACACCGGGGAGCTGTTTTTT. Translating it yields CASSLTSVGNTGELFF.

This chain connects TRBV7-2 to TRBJ2-1; 7 nucleotides align to TRBD2. The junction had 7 bases not matched to a gene; V was cut back by 5 bases and J by 3 bases. Per the germline V gene, CDR1 is SGHTA and CDR2 is FQGNSA. This CDR3 spans 15 amino acids. For the CDR3, the DNA is TGTGCCAGCAGCCTGAGCGGGATAGGCTACAATGAGCAGTTCTTC. Translated, it gives CASSLSGIGYNEQFF.

The chain joins TRBV11-1 to TRBJ2-1; D possibly corresponds to TRBD2 (6 bases). Germline loops: CDR1 SGHAT, CDR2 FQDESV (reference sequence). V was trimmed by 3 bases and J by 2 bases, leaving 11 bases between them. This CDR3 comprises 15 residues. The CDR3 is CASSLPGLTYNEQFF. The CDR3 DNA reads as TGTGCCAGCAGCTTGCCGGGACTGACCTACAATGAGCAGTTCTTC.

CDR3 DNA: TGTGCCAGCAGCTCTTCCGGGAGCAATGAGCAGTTCTTC. Its translation is CASSSSGSNEQFF. V and J are TRBV9 and TRBJ2-1; tentative D call: TRBD2 (6 bases). Trimming left V 4 bases short and J 6 bases short, with 11 bases between. Germline values: CDR1 SGDLS, CDR2 YYNGEE. The CDR3 runs 13 residues.

The chain joins TRBV18 to TRBJ2-7, with a weak D call TRBD1 (5 bases). Germline CDR1 and CDR2: KGHSH and LQKENI. The CDR3 consists of 15 residues. V lost 5 bases to trimming and J lost 10 bases, with 24 bases between them. The CDR3 DNA reads as TGTGCCAGCTCATTACAGGACACCACTAAAGGGCCCCAGTACTTC. Its translation is CASSLQDTTKGPQYF.

Ten or more counts support this clonotype. J is TRBJ2-7 and V is TRBV20-1; 11 nucleotides align to TRBD2. The CDR3 sequence is 14 residues long. Germline assignment: CDR1 DFQATT and CDR2 SNEGSKA (reference sequence). Unmatched junction bases numbered 5, after V lost 6 bases and J lost 1 base. DNA of the CDR3: TGCAGTGCAAAGGGACTAGCGGCTTCCTACGAGCAGTACTTC. Residues: CSAKGLAASYEQYF.

The chain is built from TRBV12-3 or TRBV12-4 and TRBJ1-3; maybe TRBD1 (5 bases). The CDR3 sequence is 14 residues long. With 1 base removed from V and 9 bases from J, the gap between germline ends came to 13 bases. CDR3: CASSLETGGRTIYF. The CDR3 nucleotides read TGTGCCAGCAGTTTAGAGACGGGGGGACGCACCATATATTTT.

The rearrangement joins TRBV29-1 to TRBJ1-2; maybe TRBD1 (5 bases). The CDR3 is 12 amino acids. Germline V CDR1 and CDR2: SQVTM, ANQGSEA. V was cut by 4 bases and J by 13 bases, with 19 bases left in between. CDR3 DNA sequence: TGCAGCGTTGTGGCCTCCGGGGACCTCTCCACCTTC. Residues: CSVVASGDLSTF.